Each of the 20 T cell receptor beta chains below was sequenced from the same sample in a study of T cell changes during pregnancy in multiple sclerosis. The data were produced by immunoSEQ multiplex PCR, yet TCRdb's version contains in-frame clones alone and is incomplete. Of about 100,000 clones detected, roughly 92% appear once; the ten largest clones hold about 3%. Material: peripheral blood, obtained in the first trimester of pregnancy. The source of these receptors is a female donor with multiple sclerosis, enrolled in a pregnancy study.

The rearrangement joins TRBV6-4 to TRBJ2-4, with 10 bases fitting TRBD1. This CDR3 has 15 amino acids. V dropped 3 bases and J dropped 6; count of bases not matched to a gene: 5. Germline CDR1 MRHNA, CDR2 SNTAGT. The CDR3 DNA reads TGTGCCAGCAGTGATGGGACAGGGGACTCAAACATTCAGTACTTC. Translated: CASSDGTGDSNIQYF.

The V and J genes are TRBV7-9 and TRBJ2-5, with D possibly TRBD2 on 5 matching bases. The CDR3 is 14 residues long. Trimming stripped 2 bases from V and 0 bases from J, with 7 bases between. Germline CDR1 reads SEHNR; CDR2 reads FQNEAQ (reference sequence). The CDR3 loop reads CASSLRGNQETQYF. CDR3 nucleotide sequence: TGTGCCAGCAGCTTAAGAGGGAACCAAGAGACCCAGTACTTC.

The CDR3 reads CAISDSSGRAGTGELFF. CDR3 coding DNA: TGTGCCATCAGTGACTCTAGCGGGAGGGCAGGGACCGGGGAGCTGTTTTTT. The chain couples TRBV10-3 to TRBJ2-2, with 12 bases fitting TRBD2. From germline, CDR1 is ENHRY and CDR2 SYGVKD. The trim removed 3 bases at V and 5 bases at J, leaving 7 bases unmatched. This CDR3 region has 17 residues.

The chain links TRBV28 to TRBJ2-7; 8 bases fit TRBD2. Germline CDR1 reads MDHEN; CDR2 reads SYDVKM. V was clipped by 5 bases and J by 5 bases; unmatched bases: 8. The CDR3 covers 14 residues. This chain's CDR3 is CASSAAGTRNEQYF. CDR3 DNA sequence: TGTGCCAGCAGTGCTGCCGGGACTAGAAACGAGCAGTACTTC.

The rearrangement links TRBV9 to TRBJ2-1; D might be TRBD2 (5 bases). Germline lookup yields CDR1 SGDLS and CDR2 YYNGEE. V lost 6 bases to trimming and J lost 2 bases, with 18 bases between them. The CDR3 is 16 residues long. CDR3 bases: TGTGCCAGCACCCGAACCAACCTAGCTACCTACAATGAGCAGTTCTTC. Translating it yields CASTRTNLATYNEQFF.

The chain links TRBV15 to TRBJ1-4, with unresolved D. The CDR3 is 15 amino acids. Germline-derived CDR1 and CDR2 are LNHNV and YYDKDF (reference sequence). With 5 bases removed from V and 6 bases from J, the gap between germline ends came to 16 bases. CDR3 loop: CATSPRRSMDEKLFF. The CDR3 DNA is TGTGCCACCAGCCCAAGGAGGAGTATGGATGAAAAACTGTTTTTT.

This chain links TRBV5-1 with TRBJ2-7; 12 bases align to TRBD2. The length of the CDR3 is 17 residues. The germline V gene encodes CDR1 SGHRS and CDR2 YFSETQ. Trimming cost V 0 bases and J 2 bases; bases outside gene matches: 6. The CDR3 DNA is TGCGCCAGCAGCTTGGGGGGACTAGCGGGCCAGACCTACGAGCAGTACTTC. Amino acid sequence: CASSLGGLAGQTYEQYF.

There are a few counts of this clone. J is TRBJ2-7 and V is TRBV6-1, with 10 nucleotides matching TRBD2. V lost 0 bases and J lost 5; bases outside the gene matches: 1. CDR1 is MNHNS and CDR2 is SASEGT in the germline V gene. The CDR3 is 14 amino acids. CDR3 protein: CASSEAAGGHEQYF. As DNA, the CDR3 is TGTGCCAGCAGTGAAGCAGCGGGAGGGCACGAGCAGTACTTC.

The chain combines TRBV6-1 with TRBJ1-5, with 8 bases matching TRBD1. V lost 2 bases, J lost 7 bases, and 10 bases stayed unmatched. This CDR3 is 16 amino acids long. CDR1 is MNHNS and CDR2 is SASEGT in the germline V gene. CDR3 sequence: CASSESPDRGRQPQHF. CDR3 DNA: TGTGCCAGCAGTGAAAGCCCCGACAGGGGCAGGCAGCCCCAGCATTTT.

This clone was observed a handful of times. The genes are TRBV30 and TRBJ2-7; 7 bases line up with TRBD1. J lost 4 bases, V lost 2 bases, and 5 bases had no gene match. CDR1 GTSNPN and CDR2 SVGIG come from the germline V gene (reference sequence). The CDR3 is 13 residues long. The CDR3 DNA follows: TGTGCCTGGAGTACAAACAGGGGTTACGAGCAGTACTTC. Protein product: CAWSTNRGYEQYF.

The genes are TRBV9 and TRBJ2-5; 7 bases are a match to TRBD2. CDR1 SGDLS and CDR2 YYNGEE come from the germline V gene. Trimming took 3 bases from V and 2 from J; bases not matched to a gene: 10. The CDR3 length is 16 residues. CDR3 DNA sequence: TGTGCCAGCAGCGACCGGGTGGGGGGGGAACAAGAGACCCAGTACTTC. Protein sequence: CASSDRVGGEQETQYF.

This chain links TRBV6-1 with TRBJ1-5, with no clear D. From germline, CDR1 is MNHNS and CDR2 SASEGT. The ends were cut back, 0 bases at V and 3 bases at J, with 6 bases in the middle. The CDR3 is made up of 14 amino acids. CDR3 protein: CASSEAVDNQPQHF. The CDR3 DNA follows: TGTGCCAGCAGTGAAGCGGTAGACAATCAGCCCCAGCATTTT.

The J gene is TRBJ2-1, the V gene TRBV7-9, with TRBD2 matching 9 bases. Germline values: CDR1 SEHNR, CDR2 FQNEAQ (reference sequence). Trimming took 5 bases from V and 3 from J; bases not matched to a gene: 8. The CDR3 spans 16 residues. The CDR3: CASSLSGLAFYNEQFF. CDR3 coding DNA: TGTGCCAGCAGCCTAAGCGGACTAGCGTTCTACAATGAGCAGTTCTTC.

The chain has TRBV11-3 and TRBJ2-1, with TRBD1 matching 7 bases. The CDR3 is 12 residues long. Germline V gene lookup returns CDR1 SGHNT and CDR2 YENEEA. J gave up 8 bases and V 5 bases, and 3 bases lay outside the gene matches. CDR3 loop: CASSVTGDEQFF. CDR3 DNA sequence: TGTGCCAGCAGCGTCACAGGGGATGAGCAGTTCTTC.

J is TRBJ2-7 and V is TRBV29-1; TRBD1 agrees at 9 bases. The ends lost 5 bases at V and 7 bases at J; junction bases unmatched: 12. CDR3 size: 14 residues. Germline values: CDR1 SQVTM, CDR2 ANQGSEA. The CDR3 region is CSVQNGTGIWEQYF. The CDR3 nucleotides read TGCAGCGTTCAAAATGGGACAGGGATATGGGAGCAGTACTTC.

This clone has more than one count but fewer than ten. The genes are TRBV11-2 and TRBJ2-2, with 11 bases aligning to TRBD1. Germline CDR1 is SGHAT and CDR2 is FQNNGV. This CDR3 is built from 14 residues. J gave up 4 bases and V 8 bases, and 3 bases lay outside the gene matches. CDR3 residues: CASGGQGVTGELFF. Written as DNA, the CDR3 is TGTGCCAGCGGGGGACAGGGGGTCACCGGGGAGCTGTTTTTT.

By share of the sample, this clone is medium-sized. The chain's CDR3 is CASSPGGGQPQHF. The CDR3 nucleotides read TGTGCCAGCAGCCCAGGGGGTGGCCAGCCCCAGCATTTT. This chain links TRBV27 with TRBJ1-5, with 7 bases lining up with TRBD1. V trimming: 6 bases; J trimming: 7 bases; junction bases outside the gene matches: 6. CDR3 length equals 13 residues. The germline CDR1 and CDR2 sequences are MNHEY and SMNVEV (reference sequence).

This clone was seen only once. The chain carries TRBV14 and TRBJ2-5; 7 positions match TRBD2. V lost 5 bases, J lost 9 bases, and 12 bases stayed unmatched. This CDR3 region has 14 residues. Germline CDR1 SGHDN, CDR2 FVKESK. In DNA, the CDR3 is TGTGCCAGCAGCACCCACCGGGGGGACGGGGCCCAGTACTTC. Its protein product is CASSTHRGDGAQYF.

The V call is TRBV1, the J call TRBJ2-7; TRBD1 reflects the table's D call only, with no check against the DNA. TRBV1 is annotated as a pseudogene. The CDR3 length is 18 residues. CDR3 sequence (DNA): TGCACCAGCAGCCAAGATCCATGGCCGACCCCAGGGGGCTACGAGCAGTACTTC. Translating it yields CTSSQDPWPTPGGYEQYF.

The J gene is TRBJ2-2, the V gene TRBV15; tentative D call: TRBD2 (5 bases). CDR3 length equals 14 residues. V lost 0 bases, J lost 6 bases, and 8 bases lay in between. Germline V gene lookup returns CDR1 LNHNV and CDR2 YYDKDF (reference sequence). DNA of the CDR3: TGTGCCACCAGCAGAGAGGAGGTAGCCGGGGAGCTGTTTTTT. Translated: CATSREEVAGELFF.